This is a list of T cell receptor beta chains from one sample in a study of radiation and T cells in renal cell carcinoma. Profiling relied on immunoSEQ multiplex PCR, and the TCRdb table lists in-frame clones only, not all of them. The sample carries 150,000 to 200,000 clones, less than 90% recorded once. The sequenced sample was blood, obtained from a patient whose treatment included radiotherapy and nephrectomy. The source is a woman in her fifties or sixties with renal cell carcinoma. Each CDR3 is given with its conserved first and last residue. The order of the fields is clone size, V gene, J gene, D gene, CDR3 protein. D genes are given only for firm matches. Only some rows state a clone size, as once, few, many or a class for expanded clones.

abundance: .; v_gene: TRBV7-9; j_gene: TRBJ2-5; d_gene: TRBD2; CDR3aa: CASSWSGEETQYF
abundance: .; v_gene: TRBV6-5; j_gene: TRBJ1-2; d_gene: .; CDR3aa: CASKRERGARDGYTF
abundance: .; v_gene: TRBV18; j_gene: TRBJ2-7; d_gene: TRBD1; CDR3aa: CASSPGQGARYEQYF
abundance: .; v_gene: TRBV25-1; j_gene: TRBJ1-2; d_gene: .; CDR3aa: CASRGNAYGYTF
abundance: .; v_gene: TRBV19; j_gene: TRBJ2-3; d_gene: TRBD2; CDR3aa: CASSTLLAGGTDTQYF
abundance: .; v_gene: TRBV7-9; j_gene: TRBJ1-4; d_gene: .; CDR3aa: CASSLLETIRNEKLFF
abundance: .; v_gene: TRBV4-3; j_gene: TRBJ1-2; d_gene: .; CDR3aa: CASSQDRGPYGYTF
abundance: .; v_gene: TRBV9; j_gene: TRBJ1-1; d_gene: .; CDR3aa: CASSVRPGQNTEAFF
abundance: .; v_gene: TRBV2; j_gene: TRBJ1-5; d_gene: .; CDR3aa: CASSELQGHAPQHF
abundance: .; v_gene: TRBV7-2; j_gene: TRBJ1-1; d_gene: .; CDR3aa: CASSLSRASGTEAFF
abundance: .; v_gene: TRBV10-3; j_gene: TRBJ1-2; d_gene: .; CDR3aa: CAINGGAEGYTF
abundance: once; v_gene: TRBV6-6; j_gene: TRBJ2-7; d_gene: .; CDR3aa: CASSYASGQTLYEQYF
abundance: .; v_gene: TRBV6-5; j_gene: TRBJ1-1; d_gene: TRBD1; CDR3aa: CASSYDRDTAFF
abundance: .; v_gene: TRBV7-8; j_gene: TRBJ1-6; d_gene: .; CDR3aa: CASSLGTSTNSPLHF
abundance: .; v_gene: TRBV5-6; j_gene: TRBJ1-1; d_gene: TRBD1; CDR3aa: CASSFPGTVGNTEAFF
abundance: once; v_gene: TRBV19; j_gene: TRBJ2-5; d_gene: .; CDR3aa: CASRGRQETQYF
abundance: .; v_gene: TRBV4-1; j_gene: TRBJ1-2; d_gene: .; CDR3aa: CASSQDSQINYGYTF
abundance: .; v_gene: TRBV2; j_gene: TRBJ1-2; d_gene: .; CDR3aa: CASTEGPLASPYGYTF
abundance: .; v_gene: TRBV5-6; j_gene: TRBJ1-6; d_gene: .; CDR3aa: CASSSLGEGDSPLHF
abundance: .; v_gene: TRBV29-1; j_gene: TRBJ1-2; d_gene: .; CDR3aa: CSVERQLNYGYTF
abundance: once; v_gene: TRBV5-5; j_gene: TRBJ1-2; d_gene: .; CDR3aa: CASSLDDGRNYGYTF
abundance: .; v_gene: TRBV29-1; j_gene: TRBJ2-5; d_gene: TRBD2; CDR3aa: CSVRTSGGAETQYF
abundance: .; v_gene: TRBV23-1; j_gene: TRBJ2-3; d_gene: .; CDR3aa: CASSPPAGAVADTQYF
abundance: .; v_gene: TRBV7-3; j_gene: TRBJ1-2; d_gene: TRBD1; CDR3aa: CASSLTGTAPNYGYTF
abundance: .; v_gene: TRBV7-3; j_gene: TRBJ2-5; d_gene: .; CDR3aa: CASSPNTGETQYF
abundance: .; v_gene: TRBV7-9; j_gene: TRBJ2-5; d_gene: TRBD1; CDR3aa: CASSLARQGARETQYF